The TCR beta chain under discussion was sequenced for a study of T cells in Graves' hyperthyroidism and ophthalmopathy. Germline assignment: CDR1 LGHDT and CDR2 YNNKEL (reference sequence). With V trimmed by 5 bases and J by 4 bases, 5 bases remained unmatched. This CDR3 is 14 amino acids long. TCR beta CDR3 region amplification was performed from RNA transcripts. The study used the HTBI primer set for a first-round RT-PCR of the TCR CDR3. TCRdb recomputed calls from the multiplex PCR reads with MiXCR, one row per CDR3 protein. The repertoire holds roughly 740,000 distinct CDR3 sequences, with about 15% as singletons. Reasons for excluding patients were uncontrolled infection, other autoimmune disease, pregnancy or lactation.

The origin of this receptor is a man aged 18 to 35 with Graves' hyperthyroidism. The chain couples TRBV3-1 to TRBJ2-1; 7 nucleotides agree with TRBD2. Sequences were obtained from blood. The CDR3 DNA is TGTGCCAGCAGCAGCGGGGTTGGGTACAATGAGCAGTTCTTC. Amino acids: CASSSGVGYNEQFF.